This paragraph covers one TCR beta chain sequence. The record originates from a study of blood T cell repertoires in COVID-19. Overall study: There were acute and convalescent COVID-19 samples, and they came from the United States, Italy and Spain. Nucleic acid was either cDNA or gDNA, and it came from T cells, B-cell-depleted T cells, or PBMCs.

Clones were sequenced by immunoSEQ multiplex PCR, and TCRdb holds only the in-frame ones, with some missing. The table has around 88,000 clones, approximately 91% seen once. This CDR3 is built from 10 residues. Trimming shortened V by 10 bases and J by 7 bases, and 10 bases separated the two germline ends. The chain recombines TRBV12-3 or TRBV12-4 with TRBJ1-1, with D possibly being TRBD1 (5 bases). The sequenced sample was peripheral blood. This clonotype was sampled from a woman at least 80 years old with acute or convalescent COVID-19. Written as DNA, the CDR3 is TGTGCCACCGGGGACTTTGAAGCTTTCTTT. Translated: CATGDFEAFF.